These 18 T cell receptor beta chains share one sample of origin, sequenced in a study of radiation and T cells in renal cell carcinoma. Here immunoSEQ multiplex PCR was the method, and the copy in TCRdb shows in-frame clones only, minus some. The top ten clones hold around 10% of a sample with 150,000 to 200,000 clones, approximately 90% of them seen once. This sample's time point: blood 4 weeks post-SBRT, at nephrectomy. As to treatment: 15 Gy SBRT to primary tumor, nephrectomy 4 weeks later. The source material was blood, sampled from a patient whose treatment included radiotherapy and nephrectomy. The receptors here all came from a woman between 45 and 60 years old with renal cell carcinoma.

The rearrangement links TRBV2 to TRBJ2-2; 11 positions agree with TRBD1. The CDR3 totals 17 residues. Per germline, CDR1 SNHLY and CDR2 FYNNEI. Germline trimming cut 4 bases from V and 2 bases from J; bases unmatched to any gene: 6. CDR3 in DNA: TGTGCCAGCAGTGTTGACCGGACAGGGGGCAACACCGGGGAGCTGTTTTTT. Its protein product is CASSVDRTGGNTGELFF.

This chain joins TRBV7-2 and TRBJ2-5; D is tentatively TRBD1 or TRBD2 (6 bases each). This CDR3 has 15 residues. Germline loops: CDR1 SGHTA, CDR2 FQGNSA. Trimming cost V 5 bases and J 11 bases, with 24 bases left between them. CDR3 region: CASSPARGRARGQYF. The CDR3 bases are TGTGCCAGCAGCCCCGCTCGGGGGCGGGCCCGGGGTCAGTACTTC.

The V gene is TRBV5-6, the J gene TRBJ1-5; D uncertain. Germline-derived CDR1 and CDR2 are SGHDT and YYEEEE. V lost 4 bases and J lost 1, with 9 bases in between. This CDR3 comprises 14 residues. The CDR3 here is CASSPLGSNQPQHF. In nucleotides, the CDR3 is TGTGCCAGCAGCCCTCTGGGGAGCAATCAGCCCCAGCATTTT.

The V and J genes are TRBV5-6 and TRBJ1-3; possibly TRBD1 for D (6 bases). CDR1 and CDR2 (germline): SGHDT, YYEEEE. V dropped 1 base and J dropped 4 bases, with 9 bases sitting between them. There are 14 residues in the CDR3. The CDR3 here is CASSLTGQGNTIYF. CDR3 coding DNA: TGTGCCAGCAGCTTGACAGGGCAGGGAAACACCATATATTTT.

The chain joins TRBV18 to TRBJ2-2; D might be TRBD1 or TRBD2, each matching 5 bases. This CDR3 contains 16 residues. Per the germline V gene, CDR1 is KGHSH and CDR2 is LQKENI. V was cut by 2 bases and J by 3 bases, with 13 bases left in between. The CDR3 region is CASSPNGAGDTGELFF. CDR3 sequence (DNA): TGTGCCAGCTCACCAAATGGGGCGGGCGACACCGGGGAGCTGTTTTTT.

V is TRBV9 and J is TRBJ2-1; D remains ambiguous. Germline CDR1 SGDLS, CDR2 YYNGEE. This CDR3 has 13 amino acids. Trimming took off 0 bases at V and 5 bases at J, with 6 bases between the two ends. The CDR3 region is CASSVGPDNEQFF. DNA for the CDR3: TGTGCCAGCAGCGTAGGCCCGGACAATGAGCAGTTCTTC.

The chain uses TRBV5-8 and TRBJ1-1; weak D call: TRBD1 (6 bases). Trimming shortened V by 4 bases and J by 1 base, and 11 bases separated the two germline ends. This CDR3 has 14 residues. Germline CDR1 SGHTS, CDR2 YDEGEE. The CDR3 DNA sequence: TGTGCCAGCAGCCGCGGGGGGCCGAACACTGAAGCTTTCTTT. It encodes CASSRGGPNTEAFF.

The genes are TRBV11-2 and TRBJ2-3, with TRBD2 matching over 9 bases. CDR1 and CDR2 from the germline V gene are SGHAT and FQNNGV. There are 15 residues in the CDR3. V lost 3 bases to trimming and J lost 6 bases; unmatched junction nucleotides: 7. CDR3 sequence (DNA): TGTGCCAGCAGCTTTACGCGGGGGGGCCCCGATACGCAGTATTTT. Its translation: CASSFTRGGPDTQYF.

This clone has at least ten counts. This sequence joins TRBV6-1 and TRBJ1-1; no definite D call. Trimming stripped 4 bases from V and 7 bases from J, with 4 bases between. The CDR3 has 10 amino acids. Germline values: CDR1 MNHNS, CDR2 SASEGT. In DNA form, the CDR3 reads TGTGCCAGCAGTGTCCGTGAAGCTTTCTTT. This translates into CASSVREAFF.

Ten or more counts support this clone. The germline gene is not matched at one end of the junction; a read error may be the cause. This chain links TRBV25-1 with TRBJ1-1; 10 bases are a match to TRBD1. Per the germline V gene, CDR1 is MGHDK and CDR2 is SYGVNS. The length of the CDR3 is 14 residues. The CDR3 DNA reads TGTGCCAGCCTGAGGACAGGGGGGAACTCTGAAGCTTTCTTT. Its translation is CASLRTGGNSEAFF.

This chain links TRBV5-1 with TRBJ2-3, with TRBD2 matching over 13 bases. V shed 3 bases and J 6 bases; nucleotides not matched to a gene: 10. The germline V gene encodes CDR1 SGHRS and CDR2 YFSETQ. CDR3 length: 17 amino acids. CDR3 coding DNA: TGCGCCAGCAGCTATGGACAGGGGACTAGCGGGGTGGATACGCAGTATTTT. Protein: CASSYGQGTSGVDTQYF.

J is TRBJ2-2 and V is TRBV4-1; D is ambiguous. Trimming cost V 1 base and J 1 base, with 4 bases left between them. CDR1 and CDR2 (germline): MGHRA, YSYEKL. The CDR3 is 14 residues long. The CDR3 loop reads CASSQGMNTGELFF. DNA for the CDR3: TGCGCCAGCAGCCAAGGCATGAACACCGGGGAGCTGTTTTTT.

This chain uses TRBV7-9 with TRBJ2-7; maybe TRBD1 (6 bases). The V gene lost 4 bases and the J gene lost 2 bases, with 18 bases spanning the gap. Germline CDR1 reads SEHNR; CDR2 reads FQNEAQ (reference sequence). The CDR3 contains 16 residues. CDR3 DNA sequence: TGTGCCAGCAGCTCACTACTGGGGCAGGGGACCTACGAGCAGTACTTC. The encoded protein is CASSSLLGQGTYEQYF.

This clone has only one observation. CDR3: CASSQTGAYGYTF. DNA of the CDR3: TGTGCCAGCAGCCAGACAGGGGCCTATGGCTACACCTTC. The V gene is TRBV9, the J gene TRBJ1-2; 8 positions agree with TRBD1. V trimming: 4 bases; J trimming: 4 bases; junction bases outside the gene matches: 3. Germline values: CDR1 SGDLS, CDR2 YYNGEE. The CDR3 has 13 residues.

This chain links TRBV5-4 with TRBJ2-7, with a weak D call TRBD2 (6 bases). The germline gives CDR1 SGHNT, CDR2 YYREEE (reference sequence). The CDR3 runs to 14 residues. Trimming cost V 4 bases and J 2 bases, with 13 bases left between them. CDR3 in amino acids: CASSRRDSTYEQYF. The CDR3 DNA sequence: TGTGCCAGCAGCAGACGGGACTCCACCTACGAGCAGTACTTC.

This chain uses TRBV5-1 with TRBJ2-3; possible D gene TRBD1, 6 bases. Germline CDR1 and CDR2: SGHRS and YFSETQ. Trimming took off 4 bases at V and 2 bases at J, with 11 bases between the two ends. This CDR3 is built from 14 residues. The CDR3 DNA reads as TGCGCCAGCAGCCTCGGACAGTACACAGATACGCAGTATTTT. This codes for CASSLGQYTDTQYF.

As concerns this clone: At the DNA level, this CDR3 is encoded by other sequences in the same sample as well. The chain carries TRBV7-3 and TRBJ1-1, with TRBD1 matching over 7 bases. The CDR3 covers 13 residues. Unmatched junction bases numbered 4, after V lost 6 bases and J lost 3 bases. Germline CDR1 is SGHTA and CDR2 is FQGTGA. CDR3 coding DNA: TGTGCCAGCAGTTCTCAGGGGGACACTGAAGCTTTCTTT. This translates into CASSSQGDTEAFF. Filled out from reference TRBV7-3 and TRBJ1-1, the complete variable domain reads GAGVSQTPSNKVTEKGKYVELRCDPISGHTALYWYRQSLGQGPEFLIYFQGTGAADDSGLPNDRFFAVRPEGSVSTLKIQRTERGDSAVYLCASSSQGDTEAFFGQGTRLTVV.

A few counts support this clone. V and J are TRBV19 and TRBJ1-5; tentative D call: TRBD1 (6 bases). The CDR3 spans 14 residues. The V and J ends lost 8 bases and 0 bases respectively, with 11 bases between them. CDR1 LNHDA and CDR2 SQIVND come from the germline V gene (reference sequence). CDR3 coding DNA: TGTGCCAGTTCAGGGACATATAGCAATCAGCCCCAGCATTTT. Encoded protein: CASSGTYSNQPQHF.